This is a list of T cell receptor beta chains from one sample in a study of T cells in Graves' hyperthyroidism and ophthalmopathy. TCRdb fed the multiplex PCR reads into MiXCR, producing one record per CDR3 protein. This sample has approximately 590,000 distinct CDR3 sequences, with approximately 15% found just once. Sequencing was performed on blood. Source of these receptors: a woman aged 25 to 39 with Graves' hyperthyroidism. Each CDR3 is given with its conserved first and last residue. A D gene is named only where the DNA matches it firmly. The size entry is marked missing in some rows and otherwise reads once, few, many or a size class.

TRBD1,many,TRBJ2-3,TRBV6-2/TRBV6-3,CASSYDRDRNTDTQYF,TGTGCCAGCAGTTACGACCGGGACAGGAACACAGATACGCAGTATTTT
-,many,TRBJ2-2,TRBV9,CASSPRVDANTGELFF,TGTGCCAGCAGCCCCCGGGTGGACGCGAACACCGGGGAGCTGTTTTTT
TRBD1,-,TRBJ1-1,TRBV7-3,CASSLTAGGFTEAFF,TGTGCCAGCAGCTTAACCGCAGGGGGCTTTACTGAAGCTTTCTTT
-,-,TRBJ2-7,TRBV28,CASSLGVSTYEQYF,TGTGCCAGCAGTTTAGGGGTTAGTACCTACGAGCAGTACTTC
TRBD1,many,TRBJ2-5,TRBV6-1,CASSSGQGEETQYF,TGTGCCAGCAGTTCCGGACAGGGGGAAGAGACCCAGTACTTC
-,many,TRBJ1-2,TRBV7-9,CASSLTGRYGYTF,TGTGCCAGCAGCTTAACGGGGAGGTATGGCTACACCTTC
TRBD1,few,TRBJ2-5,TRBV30,CASSTGTEQETQYF,TGTGCCAGTAGTACAGGGACAGAACAAGAGACCCAGTACTTC
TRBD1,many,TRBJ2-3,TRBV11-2,CASSYRGRYTDTQYF,TGTGCCAGCAGCTACAGGGGTCGCTACACAGATACGCAGTATTTT
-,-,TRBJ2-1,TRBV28,CASSILPYNEQFF,TGTGCCAGCAGTATCCTCCCCTACAATGAGCAGTTCTTC
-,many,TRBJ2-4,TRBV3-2,CASSQEENTGPKNIQYF,TGTGCCAGCAGCCAAGAAGAGAATACCGGGCCAAAAAACATTCAGTACTTC
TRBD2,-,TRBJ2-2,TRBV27,CASSSNRGLAGGTGELFF,TGTGCCAGCAGTTCGAATCGGGGACTAGCGGGAGGCACCGGGGAGCTGTTTTTT
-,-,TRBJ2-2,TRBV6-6,CASSYLGENTGELFF,TGTGCCAGCAGTTACTTAGGAGAAAACACCGGGGAGCTGTTTTTT
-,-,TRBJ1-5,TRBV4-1,CASSHILRGGNQPQHF,TGCGCCAGCAGCCACATCCTCAGGGGAGGCAATCAGCCCCAGCATTTT
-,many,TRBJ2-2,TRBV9,CASSVKGSGELFF,TGTGCCAGCAGCGTAAAGGGCTCCGGGGAGCTGTTTTTT
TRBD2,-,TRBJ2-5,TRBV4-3,CASSQDSGGWETQYF,TGCGCCAGCAGCCAAGATAGCGGGGGCTGGGAGACCCAGTACTTC
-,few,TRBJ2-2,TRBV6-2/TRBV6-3,CASSYDEQTTNTGELFF,TGTGCCAGCAGTTACGACGAGCAGACCACGAACACCGGGGAGCTGTTTTTT
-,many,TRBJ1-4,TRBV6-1,CASSEVAYTTNEKLFF,TGTGCCAGCAGTGAAGTGGCGTACACAACTAATGAAAAACTGTTTTTT
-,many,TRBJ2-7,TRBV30,CAWSNIETGREQYF,TGTGCCTGGAGTAACATCGAAACAGGGCGCGAGCAGTACTTC
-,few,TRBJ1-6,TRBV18,CASSPPLTYAADLSLHF,TGTGCCAGCTCACCACCTCTCACGTACGCGGCAGATCTCAGCCTCCACTTT
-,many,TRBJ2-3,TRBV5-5,CASSVEPGASTDTQYF,TGTGCCAGCAGCGTCGAACCGGGAGCAAGCACAGATACGCAGTATTTT
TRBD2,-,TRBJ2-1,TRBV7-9,CASSTTRAGVRQFF,TGTGCCAGCAGTACCACCAGAGCGGGAGTCAGGCAGTTCTTC
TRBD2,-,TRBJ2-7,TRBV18,CASSPMVAGTYEQYF,TGTGCCAGCTCACCAATGGTAGCGGGAACCTACGAGCAGTACTTC
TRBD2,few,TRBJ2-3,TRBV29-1,CSVGLAGVGTDTQYF,TGCAGCGTAGGACTAGCGGGAGTTGGCACAGATACGCAGTATTTT
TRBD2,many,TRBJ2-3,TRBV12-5,CASGLAWTSGDHPDTQYF,TGTGCTAGTGGTTTGGCCTGGACTAGCGGGGACCACCCAGATACGCAGTATTTT
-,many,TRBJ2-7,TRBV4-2,CASSQKLGPTYEQYF,TGTGCCAGCAGCCAGAAGTTGGGACCAACCTACGAGCAGTACTTC
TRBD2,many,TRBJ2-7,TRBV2,CASSELGRESSYEQYF,TGTGCCAGCAGCGAGTTGGGGCGGGAGTCCTCCTACGAGCAGTACTTC
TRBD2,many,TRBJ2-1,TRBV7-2,CASSSGTSGRYNEQFF,TGTGCCAGCAGCTCCGGGACTAGCGGGAGATACAATGAGCAGTTCTTC
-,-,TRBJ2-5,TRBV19,CASSSRAHETQYF,TGTGCCAGTAGTAGTCGGGCCCACGAGACCCAGTACTTC
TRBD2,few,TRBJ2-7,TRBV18,CASSRNSGTSGGGEQYF,TGTGCCAGCTCACGGAATTCCGGGACTAGCGGAGGGGGCGAGCAGTACTTC
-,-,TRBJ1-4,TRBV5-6,CASSLSGQRGEKLFF,TGTGCCAGCAGCTTGAGTGGACAGAGAGGCGAAAAACTGTTTTTT
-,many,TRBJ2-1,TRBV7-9,CASSSNNRAQQFF,TGTGCCAGCAGCTCAAATAACAGGGCCCAGCAGTTCTTC
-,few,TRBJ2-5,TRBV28,CASRDGAGTQYF,TGTGCCAGCAGGGACGGAGCGGGGACCCAGTACTTC
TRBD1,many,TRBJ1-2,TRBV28,CASSHGQELNRVYGYTF,TGTGCCAGCAGTCATGGACAGGAATTGAATCGAGTCTATGGCTACACCTTC
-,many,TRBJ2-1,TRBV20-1,CSARNSVGAGEQFF,TGCAGTGCTAGAAATTCGGTGGGAGCAGGTGAGCAGTTCTTC
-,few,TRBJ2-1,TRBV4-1,CASSPARAVEQFF,TGCGCCAGCAGCCCAGCACGGGCCGTTGAGCAGTTCTTC
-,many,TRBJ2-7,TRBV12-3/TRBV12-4,CASSGFVGEQYF,TGTGCCAGCAGCGGTTTTGTAGGCGAGCAGTACTTC
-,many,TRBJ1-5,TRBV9,CASSVGGNVNQPQHF,TGTGCCAGCAGCGTAGGAGGGAATGTCAATCAGCCCCAGCATTTT
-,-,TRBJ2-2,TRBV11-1,CASSLLGGGQDTGELFF,TGTGCCAGCAGCTTACTTGGGGGCGGCCAGGACACCGGGGAGCTGTTTTTT
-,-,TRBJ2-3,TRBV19,CASSFSREPTDTQYF,TGTGCCAGTAGTTTCTCCCGGGAACCCACAGATACGCAGTATTTT
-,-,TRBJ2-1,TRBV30,CAWWTGEGINEQFF,TGTGCCTGGTGGACCGGGGAAGGTATCAATGAGCAGTTCTTC
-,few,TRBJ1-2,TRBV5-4,CASSPRKDYGYTF,TGTGCCAGCAGCCCCCGGAAGGACTATGGCTACACCTTC
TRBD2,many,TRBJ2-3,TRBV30,CAWRGTSSSTDTQYF,TGTGCCTGGAGAGGGACTAGCTCTAGCACAGATACGCAGTATTTT
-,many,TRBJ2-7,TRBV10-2,CASSEGGYSYEQYF,TGCGCCAGCAGTGAGGGGGGTTACTCCTACGAGCAGTACTTC
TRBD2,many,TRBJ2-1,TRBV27,CASSDQREGYNEQFF,TGTGCCAGCAGTGATCAGCGGGAGGGATACAATGAGCAGTTCTTC
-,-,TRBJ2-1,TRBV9,CASSREIRDSEQFF,TGTGCCAGCAGCCGCGAAATCCGGGACTCAGAGCAGTTCTTC
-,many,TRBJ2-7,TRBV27,CASSLSKLTGRGEQYF,TGTGCCAGCAGTTTGTCTAAGCTAACGGGCAGAGGCGAGCAGTACTTC
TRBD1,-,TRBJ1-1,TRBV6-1,CASRGTGLFAFF,TGTGCCAGCAGGGGGACAGGCCTTTTCGCTTTCTTT
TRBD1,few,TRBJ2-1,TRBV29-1,CSVGQDFNEQFF,TGCAGCGTGGGACAGGATTTCAATGAGCAGTTCTTC
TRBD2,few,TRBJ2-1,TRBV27,CASSLFWGRDNEQFF,TGTGCCAGCAGTTTATTCTGGGGGAGGGACAATGAGCAGTTCTTC
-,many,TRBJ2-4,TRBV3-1,CASSQDSGTIQYF,TGTGCCAGCAGCCAAGATTCCGGGACCATTCAGTACTTC
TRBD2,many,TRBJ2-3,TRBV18,CASSPPTSGSVDTQYF,TGTGCCAGCTCACCACCGACTAGCGGGTCGGTAGATACGCAGTATTTT
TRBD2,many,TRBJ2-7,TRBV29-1,CSMTSGRHEQYF,TGCAGCATGACTAGCGGGAGGCACGAGCAGTACTTC
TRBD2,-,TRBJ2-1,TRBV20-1,CSARPREGPYNEQFF,TGCAGTGCTAGACCCCGGGAGGGCCCCTACAATGAGCAGTTCTTC
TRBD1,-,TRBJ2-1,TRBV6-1,CASSSLTGTGRFSEQFF,TGTGCCAGCAGTTCACTAACTGGGACAGGGAGGTTTAGTGAGCAGTTCTTC
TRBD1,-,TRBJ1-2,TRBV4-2,CASSQDADGADRDYGYTF,TGTGCCAGCAGCCAAGATGCGGACGGAGCGGACAGGGACTATGGCTACACCTTC
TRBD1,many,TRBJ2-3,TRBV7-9,CASSRRTGSGTDTQYF,TGTGCCAGCAGCCGGCGGACAGGTAGTGGCACAGATACGCAGTATTTT
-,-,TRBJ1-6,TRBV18,CASSWGRGRLLHF,TGTGCCAGCTCATGGGGACGGGGCAGGCTCCTCCACTTT
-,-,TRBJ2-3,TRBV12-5,CASGLVPAVTQYF,TGTGCTAGTGGTTTGGTACCGGCTGTTACGCAGTATTTT
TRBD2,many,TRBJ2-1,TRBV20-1,CSAIAGGPYNEQFF,TGCAGTGCTATAGCGGGAGGGCCGTACAATGAGCAGTTCTTC